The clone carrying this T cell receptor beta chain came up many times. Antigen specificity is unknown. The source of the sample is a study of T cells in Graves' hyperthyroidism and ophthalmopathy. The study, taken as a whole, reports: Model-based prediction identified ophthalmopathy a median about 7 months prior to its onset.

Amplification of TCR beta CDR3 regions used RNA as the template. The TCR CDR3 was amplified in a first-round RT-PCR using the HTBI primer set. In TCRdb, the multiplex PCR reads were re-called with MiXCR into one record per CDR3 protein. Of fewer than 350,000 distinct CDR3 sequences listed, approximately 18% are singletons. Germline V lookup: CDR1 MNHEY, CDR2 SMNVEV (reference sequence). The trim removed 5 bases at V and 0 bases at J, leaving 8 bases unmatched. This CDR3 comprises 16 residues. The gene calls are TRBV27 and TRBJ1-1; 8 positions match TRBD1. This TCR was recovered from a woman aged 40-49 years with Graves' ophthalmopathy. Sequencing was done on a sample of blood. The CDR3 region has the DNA TGTGCCAGCAGTACATTACAGGGGGGGATGAACACTGAAGCTTTCTTT. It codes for CASSTLQGGMNTEAFF.